This note documents a single T cell receptor (beta chain) sequence. Its antigen is not known. This entry comes from a study of cytomegalovirus exposure and HLA in healthy donors. Points from the study as a whole: 164 TCR beta chains were listed as cytomegalovirus-associated. Accounts indicate the classifier identified cytomegalovirus status with strong specificity and sensitivity. Whilst most TCR sequences proved rare, a subset of public TCRs occurred across many donors.

V lost 10 bases, J lost 10 bases, and 24 bases stayed unmatched. Germline CDR1 MDHEN, CDR2 SYDVKM. This CDR3 region has 16 residues. The donors were members of the validation cohort comprising over a hundred subjects, separate from the roughly 650-subject first cohort. TCRdb keeps only in-frame clones here, not all; method: immunoSEQ multiplex PCR. Of 150,000 to 250,000 clones listed, roughly 88% are singletons. Source material: PBMCs. The clonotype was recovered from a woman aged 30 to 39 in good health and CMV-seropositive. This chain uses TRBV28 with TRBJ1-1, with 7 positions matching TRBD1. The CDR3 sequence: CATTEGGLTRTLGAFF. CDR3 nucleotides: TGTGCCACCACAGAAGGGGGCCTTACCCGGACACTTGGAGCTTTCTTT. Based on the CDR3 plus reference TRBV28 and TRBJ1-1, the full variable domain is DVKVTQSSRYLVKRTGEKVFLECVQDMDHENMFWYRQDPGLGLRLIYFSYDVKMKEKGDIPEGYSVSREKKERFSLILESASTNQTSMYLCATTEGGLTRTLGAFFGQGTRLTVV.